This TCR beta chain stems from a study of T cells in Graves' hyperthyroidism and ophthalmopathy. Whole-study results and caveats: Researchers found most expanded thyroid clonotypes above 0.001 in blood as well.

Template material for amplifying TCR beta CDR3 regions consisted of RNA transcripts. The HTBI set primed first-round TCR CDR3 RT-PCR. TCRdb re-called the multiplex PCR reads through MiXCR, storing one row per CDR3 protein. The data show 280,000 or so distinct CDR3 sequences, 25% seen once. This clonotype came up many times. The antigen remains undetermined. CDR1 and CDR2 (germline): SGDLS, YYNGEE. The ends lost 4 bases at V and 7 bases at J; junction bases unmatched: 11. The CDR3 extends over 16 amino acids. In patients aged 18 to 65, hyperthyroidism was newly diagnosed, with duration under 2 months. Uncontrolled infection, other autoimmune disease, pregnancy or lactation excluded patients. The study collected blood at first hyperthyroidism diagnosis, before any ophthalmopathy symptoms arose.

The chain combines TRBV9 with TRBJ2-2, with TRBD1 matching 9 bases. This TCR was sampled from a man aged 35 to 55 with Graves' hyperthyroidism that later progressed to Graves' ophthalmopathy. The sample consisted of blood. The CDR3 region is CASSPRHRGLDGELFF. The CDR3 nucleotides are TGTGCCAGCAGCCCAAGACACAGGGGGCTCGACGGGGAGCTGTTTTTT.